This entry lists 14 T cell receptor beta chains sequenced from one sample in a study of T cells expressing NK-cell markers. TCRdb derives one entry per CDR3 protein from the 5' RACE reads, leaving out DNA. The listing records over 150,000 distinct CDR3 sequences. The material sequenced was blood T cells: a sorted CD56 or NKG2C T cell subset, CD4+ or CD8+ T cells, or bulk PBMC T cells (not recorded which). These receptors originate from a woman between 45 and 65 years old in good health.

The chain joins TRBV4-1 to TRBJ2-7; absent DNA, TCRdb's TRBD1 call cannot be checked. This CDR3 is 14 amino acids long. CDR1 is MGHRA and CDR2 is YSYEKL in the germline V gene. Here the CDR3 reads CASSQARGAWEQYF.

This chain uses TRBV12-3 or TRBV12-4 with TRBJ2-1; TCRdb designates TRBD2, a call that cannot be tested without DNA. The CDR3 sequence is 15 residues long. The chain's CDR3 is CASSLAASGDNEQFF.

The J gene is TRBJ1-2, the V gene TRBV10-3; lacking DNA, the TRBD1 call made by TCRdb goes unchecked. CDR1 and CDR2 from the germline V gene are ENHRY and SYGVKD. The CDR3 is 17 residues long. Here the CDR3 reads CAISESNGDRGFVGYTF.

This sequence joins TRBV14 and TRBJ1-1. Per germline, CDR1 SGHDN and CDR2 FVKESK. The CDR3 extends over 11 amino acids. The CDR3: CASSQGQGAFF.

The V call is TRBV4-1, the J call TRBJ2-1; there is no DNA to check the TCRdb D call of TRBD2. The CDR3 spans 13 residues. Germline CDR1 is MGHRA and CDR2 is YSYEKL. The CDR3 sequence is CASSQEEVDEQFF.

The chain is built from TRBV19 and TRBJ1-1. CDR1 LNHDA and CDR2 SQIVND come from the germline V gene (reference sequence). This CDR3 comprises 14 residues. CDR3 in amino acids: CASSIGLVNTEAFF.

The rearrangement links TRBV7-8 to TRBJ2-1; checking the TCRdb D call of TRBD2 is not possible without DNA. Germline lookup yields CDR1 SGHVS and CDR2 FQNEAQ. The CDR3 loop spans 17 amino acids. The chain's CDR3 is CASSSEIAGAKLGEQFF.

V gene TRBV20-1 combines with J gene TRBJ1-1. The CDR3 has 14 amino acids. Germline CDR1 DFQATT, CDR2 SNEGSKA (reference sequence). This CDR3 is CSARDPRRDTEAFF.

The chain recombines TRBV6-2 or TRBV6-3 with TRBJ2-3; the D gene TCRdb calls, TRBD2, cannot be checked with no DNA. The germline V gene encodes CDR1 MNHEY and CDR2 SVGEGT. This CDR3 contains 16 residues. CDR3 region: CASSYYLIGGEDTQYF.

The chain is built from TRBV11-2 and TRBJ2-3; the TCRdb D gene call, TRBD2, has no DNA to confirm it. The germline CDR1 and CDR2 sequences are SGHAT and FQNNGV. The CDR3 loop spans 14 amino acids. The CDR3 loop is CASSLVWGGDTQYF. Full variable domain (outside the CDR3, taken from reference TRBV11-2 and TRBJ2-3): EAGVAQSPRYKIIEKRQSVAFWCNPISGHATLYWYQQILGQGPKLLIQFQNNGVVDDSQLPKDRFSAERLKGVDSTLKIQPAKLEDSAVYLCASSLVWGGDTQYFGPGTRLTVL.

This chain connects TRBV4-1 to TRBJ2-2; TCRdb's D call of TRBD1 is untestable without DNA. The CDR3 spans 16 residues. Germline V lookup: CDR1 MGHRA, CDR2 YSYEKL. CDR3 region: CASSQYTGGGTGELFF.

The chain carries TRBV6-5 and TRBJ2-1. Germline V lookup: CDR1 MNHEY, CDR2 SVGAGI. CDR3 length: 12 residues. This CDR3 is CASSYVGDEQFF.

CDR3 sequence: CSAHEAETEQFF. The V and J genes are TRBV20-1 and TRBJ2-1. This CDR3 is built from 12 residues. Germline V gene data show CDR1 as DFQATT and CDR2 as SNEGSKA (reference sequence).

This chain links TRBV15 with TRBJ2-1; TCRdb designates TRBD1, a call that cannot be tested without DNA. Germline V gene data show CDR1 as LNHNV and CDR2 as YYDKDF (reference sequence). The CDR3 sequence is 15 residues long. CDR3 protein: CATSSGGGPYNEQFF. Complete variable domain (other parts from reference TRBV15 and TRBJ2-1): DAMVIQNPRYQVTQFGKPVTLSCSQTLNHNVMYWYQQKSSQAPKLLFHYYDKDFNNEADTPDNFQSRRPNTSFCFLDIRSPGLGDTAMYLCATSSGGGPYNEQFFGPGTRLTVL.